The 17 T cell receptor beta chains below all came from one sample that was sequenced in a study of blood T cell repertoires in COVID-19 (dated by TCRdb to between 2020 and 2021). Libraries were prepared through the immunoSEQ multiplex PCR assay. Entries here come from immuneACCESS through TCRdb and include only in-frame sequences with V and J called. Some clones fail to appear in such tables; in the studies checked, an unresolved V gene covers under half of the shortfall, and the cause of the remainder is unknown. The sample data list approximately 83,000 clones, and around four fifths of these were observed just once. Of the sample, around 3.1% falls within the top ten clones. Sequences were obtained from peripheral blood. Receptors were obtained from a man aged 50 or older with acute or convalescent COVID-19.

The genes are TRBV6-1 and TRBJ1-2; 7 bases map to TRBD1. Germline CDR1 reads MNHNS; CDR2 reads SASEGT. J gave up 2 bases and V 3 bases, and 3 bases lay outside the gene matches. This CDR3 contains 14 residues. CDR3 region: CASSDTGANYGYTF. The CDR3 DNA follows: TGTGCCAGCAGTGATACAGGGGCCAACTATGGCTACACCTTC.

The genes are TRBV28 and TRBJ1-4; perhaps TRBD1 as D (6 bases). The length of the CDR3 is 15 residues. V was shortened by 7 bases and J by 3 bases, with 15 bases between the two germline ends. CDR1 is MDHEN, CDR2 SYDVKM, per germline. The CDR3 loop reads CASTLRGGANEKLFF. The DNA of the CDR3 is TGTGCCAGCACCCTTAGAGGGGGGGCTAATGAAAAACTGTTTTTT.

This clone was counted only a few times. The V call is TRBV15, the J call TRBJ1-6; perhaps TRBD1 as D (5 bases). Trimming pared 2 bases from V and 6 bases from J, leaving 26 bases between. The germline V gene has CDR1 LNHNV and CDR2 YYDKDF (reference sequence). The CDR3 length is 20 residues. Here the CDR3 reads CATSRFTGTDLHRGNSPLHF. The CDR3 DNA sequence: TGTGCCACCAGCAGATTCACGGGGACTGACCTCCACCGGGGTAATTCACCCCTCCACTTT.

The CDR3 sequence: CASSFRDRFTDTQYF. The CDR3 DNA sequence: TGTGCCAGCAGCTTCCGGGACAGGTTTACAGATACGCAGTATTTT. V and J are TRBV7-8 and TRBJ2-3; TRBD1 agrees at 8 bases. The germline V gene has CDR1 SGHVS and CDR2 FQNEAQ. The CDR3 has 15 amino acids. Losses at the gene ends were 3 bases for V and 3 bases for J; bases not matched to a gene: 5.

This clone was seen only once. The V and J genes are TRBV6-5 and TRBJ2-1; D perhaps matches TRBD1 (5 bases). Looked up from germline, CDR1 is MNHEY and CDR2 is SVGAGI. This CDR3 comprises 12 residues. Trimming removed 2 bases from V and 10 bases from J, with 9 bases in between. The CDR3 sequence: CASSYTGAEQFF. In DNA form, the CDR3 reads TGTGCCAGCAGTTACACTGGGGCAGAGCAGTTCTTC.

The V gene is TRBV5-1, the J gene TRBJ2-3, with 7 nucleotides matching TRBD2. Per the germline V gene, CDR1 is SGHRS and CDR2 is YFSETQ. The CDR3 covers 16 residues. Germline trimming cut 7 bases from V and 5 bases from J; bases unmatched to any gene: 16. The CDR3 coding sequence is TGCGCCAGCGCCTCGGGGGGTGTGGGAGGGCAAGATACGCAGTATTTT. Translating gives CASASGGVGGQDTQYF.

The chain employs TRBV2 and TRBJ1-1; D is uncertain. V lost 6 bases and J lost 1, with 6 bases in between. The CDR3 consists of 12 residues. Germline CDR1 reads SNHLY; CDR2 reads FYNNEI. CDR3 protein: CASRIENTEAFF. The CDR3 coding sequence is TGTGCCAGCAGGATAGAGAACACTGAAGCTTTCTTT.

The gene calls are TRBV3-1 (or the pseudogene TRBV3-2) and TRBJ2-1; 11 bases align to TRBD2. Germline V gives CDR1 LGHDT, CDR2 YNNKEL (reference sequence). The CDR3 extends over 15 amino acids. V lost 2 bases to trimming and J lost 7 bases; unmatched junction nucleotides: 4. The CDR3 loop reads CASSQLAGGRNEQFF. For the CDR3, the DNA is TGTGCCAGCAGCCAACTAGCGGGGGGCAGGAATGAGCAGTTCTTC.

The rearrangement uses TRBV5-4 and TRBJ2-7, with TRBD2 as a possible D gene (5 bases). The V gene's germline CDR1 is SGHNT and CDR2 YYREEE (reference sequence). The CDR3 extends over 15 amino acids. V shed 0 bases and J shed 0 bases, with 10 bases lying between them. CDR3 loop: CASSLAPGDSYEQYF. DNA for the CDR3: TGTGCCAGCAGCTTGGCCCCCGGGGACTCCTACGAGCAGTACTTC.

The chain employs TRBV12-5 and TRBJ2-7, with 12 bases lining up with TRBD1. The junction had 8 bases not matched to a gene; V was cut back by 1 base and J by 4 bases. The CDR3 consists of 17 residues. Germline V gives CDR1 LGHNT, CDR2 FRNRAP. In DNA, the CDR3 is TGTGCTAGTGGTTTGGCCGGGACAGGGGGCAGCACGTACGAGCAGTACTTC. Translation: CASGLAGTGGSTYEQYF.

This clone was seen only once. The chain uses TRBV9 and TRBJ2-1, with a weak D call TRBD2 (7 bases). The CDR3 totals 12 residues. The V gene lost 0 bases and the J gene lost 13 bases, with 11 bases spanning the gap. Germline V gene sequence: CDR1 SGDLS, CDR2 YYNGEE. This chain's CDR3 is CASSVGGGGQFF. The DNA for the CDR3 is TGTGCCAGCAGCGTAGGTGGCGGGGGCCAGTTCTTC.

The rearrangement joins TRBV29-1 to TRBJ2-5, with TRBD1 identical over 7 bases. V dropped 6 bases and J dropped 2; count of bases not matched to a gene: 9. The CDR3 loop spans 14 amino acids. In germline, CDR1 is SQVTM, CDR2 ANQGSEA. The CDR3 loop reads CSVGMGQSQETQYF. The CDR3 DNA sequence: TGCAGCGTGGGAATGGGACAGAGTCAAGAGACCCAGTACTTC.

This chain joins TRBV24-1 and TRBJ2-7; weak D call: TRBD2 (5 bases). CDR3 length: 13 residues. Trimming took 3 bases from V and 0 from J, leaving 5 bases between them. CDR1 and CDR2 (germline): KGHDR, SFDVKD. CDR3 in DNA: TGTGCCACCAGTGATGGGAGCTCCTACGAGCAGTACTTC. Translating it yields CATSDGSSYEQYF.

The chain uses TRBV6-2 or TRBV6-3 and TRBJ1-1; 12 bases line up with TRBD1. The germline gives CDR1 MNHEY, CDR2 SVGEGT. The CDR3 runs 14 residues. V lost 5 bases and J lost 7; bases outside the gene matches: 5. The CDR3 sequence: CASSRDRGRGEAFF. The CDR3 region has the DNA TGTGCCAGCAGTCGGGACAGGGGGCGCGGTGAAGCTTTCTTT.

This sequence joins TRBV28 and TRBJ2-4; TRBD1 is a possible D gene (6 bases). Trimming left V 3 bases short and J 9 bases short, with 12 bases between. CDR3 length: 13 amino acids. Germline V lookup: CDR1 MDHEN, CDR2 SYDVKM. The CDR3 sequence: CASSFGQPTIQYF. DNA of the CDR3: TGTGCCAGCAGTTTCGGACAGCCCACCATTCAGTACTTC.

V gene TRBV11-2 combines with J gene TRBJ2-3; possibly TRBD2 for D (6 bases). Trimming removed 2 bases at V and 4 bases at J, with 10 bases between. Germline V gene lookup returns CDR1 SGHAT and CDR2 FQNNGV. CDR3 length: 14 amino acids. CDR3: CASSLSRLADTQYF. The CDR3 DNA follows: TGTGCCAGCAGCTTATCGAGACTAGCAGATACGCAGTATTTT.

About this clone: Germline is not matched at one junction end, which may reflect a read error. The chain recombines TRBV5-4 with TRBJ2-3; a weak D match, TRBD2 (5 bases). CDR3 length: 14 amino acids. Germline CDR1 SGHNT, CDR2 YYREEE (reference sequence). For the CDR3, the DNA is TGTGCCAGCAGCTTGAAGGCTAGCATAGATACGCAGTATTTT. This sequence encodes CASSLKASIDTQYF.